Listed below are T cell receptor beta chains from one sample, sequenced in a study of blood T cells in healthy people across ages. TCRdb fed the 5' RACE reads into MiXCR, producing one record per CDR3 protein. The sample holds some 900,000 distinct CDR3 sequences; about 48% are singletons and the top ten take about an eighth. The sequenced sample consisted of blood. These receptors came from a man between 25 and 39 years old in good health. The CDR3 runs from the conserved cysteine through the conserved F or W. The D gene is left open where the match is weak. The size field is filled for only some rows; it gives once, few, many or a size class.

d_call: TRBD1; j_call: TRBJ2-1; v_call: TRBV10-3; clone_size: few; cdr3_nt: TGTGCCATAAATCCGACAGGGGGCCATGAGCAGTTCTTC; cdr3_aa: CAINPTGGHEQFF
d_call: TRBD2; j_call: TRBJ2-1; v_call: TRBV11-3; clone_size: few; cdr3_nt: TGTGCCAGCAGCTTCGGGACTAGCGGGGGGGTAAATGAGCAGTTCTTC; cdr3_aa: CASSFGTSGGVNEQFF
d_call: .; j_call: TRBJ1-2; v_call: TRBV20-1; clone_size: .; cdr3_nt: TGCAGTCCCCGCGCCCTGGGGAACTATGGCTACACCTTC; cdr3_aa: CSPRALGNYGYTF
d_call: .; j_call: TRBJ2-5; v_call: TRBV7-9; clone_size: .; cdr3_nt: TGTGCCAGCAGCTATCTAGCACAAGAGACCCAGTACTTC; cdr3_aa: CASSYLAQETQYF
d_call: TRBD2; j_call: TRBJ2-1; v_call: TRBV19; clone_size: .; cdr3_nt: TGTGCCAGTAGTTCCGGGACTAGCGGGGGGGTTCGGAATGAGCAGTTCTTC; cdr3_aa: CASSSGTSGGVRNEQFF
d_call: .; j_call: TRBJ2-5; v_call: TRBV7-2; clone_size: .; cdr3_nt: TGTGCCAGCAGCTCCCTAGCCCTGCTCCAAGAGACCCAGTACTTC; cdr3_aa: CASSSLALLQETQYF
d_call: .; j_call: TRBJ1-5; v_call: TRBV7-6; clone_size: few; cdr3_nt: TGTGCCAGCAGCTTAGATGCGGGTTTCAATCAGCCCCAGCATTTT; cdr3_aa: CASSLDAGFNQPQHF
d_call: .; j_call: TRBJ1-2; v_call: TRBV12-3/TRBV12-4; clone_size: .; cdr3_nt: TGTGCCAGCACCGTGGGGGCAGGGGTTGGCTACACCTTC; cdr3_aa: CASTVGAGVGYTF
d_call: .; j_call: TRBJ2-2; v_call: TRBV12-3/TRBV12-4; clone_size: .; cdr3_nt: TGTGCCAGCATCTTAAGGGCGATGGGCACCGGGGAGCTGTTTTTT; cdr3_aa: CASILRAMGTGELFF
d_call: .; j_call: TRBJ1-2; v_call: TRBV29-1; clone_size: many; cdr3_nt: TGCAGCGTCTCGGGCGGCCAGGGAGATGGCTACACCTTC; cdr3_aa: CSVSGGQGDGYTF
d_call: .; j_call: TRBJ1-1; v_call: TRBV18; clone_size: .; cdr3_nt: TGTGCCAGCTCACCACAGGCCTCGAACACTGAAGCTTTCTTT; cdr3_aa: CASSPQASNTEAFF
d_call: .; j_call: TRBJ1-1; v_call: TRBV29-1; clone_size: .; cdr3_nt: TGCAGCGTTCTATACCGCATGAGCACTGAAGCTTTCTTT; cdr3_aa: CSVLYRMSTEAFF
d_call: TRBD1; j_call: TRBJ2-1; v_call: TRBV7-6; clone_size: few; cdr3_nt: TGTGCCAGCAGCCGAGACAGGGAGTCCAATGAGCAGTTCTTC; cdr3_aa: CASSRDRESNEQFF
d_call: .; j_call: TRBJ1-4; v_call: TRBV27; clone_size: .; cdr3_nt: TGTGCCAGCAGTGTTCAAGGCCCTAATGAAAAACTGTTTTTT; cdr3_aa: CASSVQGPNEKLFF
d_call: .; j_call: TRBJ2-7; v_call: TRBV4-3; clone_size: .; cdr3_nt: TGCGCCAGCAGCCAAGGAATGGGGGACATAGGCTACGAGCAGTACTTC; cdr3_aa: CASSQGMGDIGYEQYF
d_call: .; j_call: TRBJ2-7; v_call: TRBV3-1; clone_size: .; cdr3_nt: TGTGCCAGCAGCCAGAGACTAGTTCTTGTTGCCTACAAGCAGTACTTC; cdr3_aa: CASSQRLVLVAYKQYF
d_call: .; j_call: TRBJ2-2; v_call: TRBV20-1; clone_size: .; cdr3_nt: TGCAGTGCTTGGGGAGAAGACTCGAACACCGGGGAGCTGTTTTTT; cdr3_aa: CSAWGEDSNTGELFF
d_call: .; j_call: TRBJ2-3; v_call: TRBV20-1; clone_size: .; cdr3_nt: TGCAGTGCTAGAGATAGTGCGGGGTCGTATACGCAGTATTTT; cdr3_aa: CSARDSAGSYTQYF
d_call: TRBD2; j_call: TRBJ2-5; v_call: TRBV11-2; clone_size: .; cdr3_nt: TGTGCCAGCAGCTTAGGTCGCGGGACTAGCGGGGCACAAGAGACCCAGTACTTC; cdr3_aa: CASSLGRGTSGAQETQYF
d_call: .; j_call: TRBJ2-1; v_call: TRBV6-5; clone_size: .; cdr3_nt: TGTGCCAGCACAGGGTTCACCAATGAGCAGTTCTTC; cdr3_aa: CASTGFTNEQFF
d_call: .; j_call: TRBJ2-1; v_call: TRBV9; clone_size: few; cdr3_nt: TGTGCCAGCAGCGTGGGAGGCAGGGGGGAATACAATGAGCAGTTCTTC; cdr3_aa: CASSVGGRGEYNEQFF
d_call: .; j_call: TRBJ2-3; v_call: TRBV7-9; clone_size: .; cdr3_nt: TGTGCCAGCAGCTTAGTACATGGAGGGGGCGATACGCAGTATTTT; cdr3_aa: CASSLVHGGGDTQYF
d_call: .; j_call: TRBJ2-7; v_call: TRBV7-9; clone_size: .; cdr3_nt: TGTGCCAGCAGCCCGTACCTAGACAGGCCCCACGAGCAGTACTTC; cdr3_aa: CASSPYLDRPHEQYF
d_call: .; j_call: TRBJ2-7; v_call: TRBV2; clone_size: .; cdr3_nt: TGTGCCAGCAGTGATGGATCCGAGCAGTACTTC; cdr3_aa: CASSDGSEQYF
d_call: .; j_call: TRBJ1-5; v_call: TRBV10-3; clone_size: few; cdr3_nt: TGTGCCATCAGTGACGGGGACTTGGATAATCAGCCCCAGCATTTT; cdr3_aa: CAISDGDLDNQPQHF
d_call: .; j_call: TRBJ2-1; v_call: TRBV10-3; clone_size: .; cdr3_nt: TGTGCCATCAGTGAGAACCAGGGGTTTTTTAGCTACAATGAGCAGTTCTTC; cdr3_aa: CAISENQGFFSYNEQFF
d_call: .; j_call: TRBJ2-1; v_call: TRBV7-9; clone_size: .; cdr3_nt: TGTGCCGGGGGCACCGATGAGCAGTTCTTC; cdr3_aa: CAGGTDEQFF
d_call: .; j_call: TRBJ2-7; v_call: TRBV27; clone_size: .; cdr3_nt: TGTGCCAGCAGGCTGACCAATGGGCGCTTCTACGAGCAGTACTTC; cdr3_aa: CASRLTNGRFYEQYF
d_call: .; j_call: TRBJ2-5; v_call: TRBV12-3/TRBV12-4; clone_size: .; cdr3_nt: TGTGCCAGCAGTTTATGGGAGGGGGGGACAGGTTACCAAGAGACCCAGTACTTC; cdr3_aa: CASSLWEGGTGYQETQYF
d_call: TRBD2; j_call: TRBJ2-3; v_call: TRBV9; clone_size: .; cdr3_nt: TGTGCCAGCAGCGTGCTAAGCGGGGGCCTTATCACAGATACGCAGTATTTT; cdr3_aa: CASSVLSGGLITDTQYF
d_call: .; j_call: TRBJ2-7; v_call: TRBV7-2; clone_size: few; cdr3_nt: TGTGCCAGCAGCTACCTCTCCTACGAGCAGTACTTC; cdr3_aa: CASSYLSYEQYF
d_call: TRBD2; j_call: TRBJ2-1; v_call: TRBV20-1; clone_size: .; cdr3_nt: TGCAGTGCTTACTCGAGACTAGCGGGGGAATACAATGAGCAGTTCTTC; cdr3_aa: CSAYSRLAGEYNEQFF
d_call: .; j_call: TRBJ1-2; v_call: TRBV11-1; clone_size: .; cdr3_nt: TGTGCCAGCAGCTCCCGGGGGCAGGTTTATGGCTACACCTTC; cdr3_aa: CASSSRGQVYGYTF
d_call: .; j_call: TRBJ1-1; v_call: TRBV10-3; clone_size: .; cdr3_nt: TGTGCCGTCCTCCGGGAAACGGGGAACACTGAAGCTTTCTTT; cdr3_aa: CAVLRETGNTEAFF
d_call: TRBD1; j_call: TRBJ1-2; v_call: TRBV28; clone_size: .; cdr3_nt: TGTGCCAGCAGTCCTCCGGGACAGGCGCACTTAACGACTGGCTACACCTTC; cdr3_aa: CASSPPGQAHLTTGYTF
d_call: TRBD1; j_call: TRBJ2-1; v_call: TRBV27; clone_size: .; cdr3_nt: TGTGCCAGCAGTTCCCGAATGTTGGGACAGGGCAATGAGCAGTTCTTC; cdr3_aa: CASSSRMLGQGNEQFF
d_call: .; j_call: TRBJ2-7; v_call: TRBV28; clone_size: .; cdr3_nt: TGTGACAGCGCAACATTGGGCAACGAGCAGTACTTC; cdr3_aa: CDSATLGNEQYF
d_call: TRBD2; j_call: TRBJ2-1; v_call: TRBV20-1; clone_size: .; cdr3_nt: TGCAGTGCTACCTCACCACTAGCGGGAGGTTGGAATGAGCAGTTCTTC; cdr3_aa: CSATSPLAGGWNEQFF